Detailed here is one TCR beta chain. How the authors handled the data: Amplifying reference gene primers gave estimates of nucleated cell counts. Clones were read by immunoSEQ multiplex PCR, and TCRdb kept only the in-frame ones, dropping some. The DNA gave D and trimming, while V, J and clone size come from that table. Here the sample spans about 75,000 clones, over 65% being singletons. The data originate from a study of blood T cell repertoires in COVID-19. Germline values: CDR1 SGHTA, CDR2 FQGNSA. This CDR3 spans 13 amino acids. The junction had 2 bases not matched to a gene; V was cut back by 1 base and J by 7 bases.

The sample was peripheral blood. The clonotype originates from a human donor with acute or convalescent COVID-19. The donor label of this sample is uncertain. The rearrangement uses TRBV7-2 and TRBJ1-2, with 8 bases fitting TRBD1. The CDR3 nucleotides read TGTGCCAGCAGCTTAGGGACAGGGTTTGGCTACACCTTC. This translates into CASSLGTGFGYTF.